Included here is one TCR beta chain sequence, with context. As yet, its antigen is unknown. The sample is drawn from a study of T cell repertoires and Cas9 in healthy adults. Across the study: Characterization of SpCas9-reactive CD4 and CD8 T cells covered multi-effector potency, cytotoxicity and lineage.

The CDR3 is 16 residues long. Trimming took off 4 bases at V and 2 bases at J, with 21 bases between the two ends. Per the germline V gene, CDR1 is SQVTM and CDR2 is ANQGSEA. General study results and limits: Reportedly, SpCas9-reactive effector T cell proliferation and function were mitigated by SpCas9-reactive Tregs in vitro.

TCRdb's table, derived via immunoSEQ multiplex PCR, lists solely in-frame clones and lacks some. This sample has about 15,000 clones; 89% occur once, and the top ten carry roughly 2%. The specimen was Tregs (CD4+, CD25+, CD127-, CD137-, CD154-) from PBMCs; culture status not recorded. The sequence was collected from a human donor in good health. This chain joins TRBV29-1 and TRBJ2-7; a weak D match, TRBD1 (6 bases). The DNA of the CDR3 is TGCAGCGTTGCCCCCGACAGGTTCAAACTTACCTACGAGCAGTACTTC. It is translated as CSVAPDRFKLTYEQYF.